In this sample, the clone carrying this T cell receptor (beta chain) turned up a few times. What it binds is not known. These data originate in a study of cytomegalovirus exposure and HLA in healthy donors. CDR1 MRHNA and CDR2 SNTAGT come from the germline V gene. V gave up 3 bases and J gave up 6 bases; unmatched junction bases: 11. The CDR3 length is 16 residues. Study results and caveats: Sequencing likely produced, as an artifact, a cluster of highly shared sequence variants. DRB1 showed the most TCR associations and HLA-C the fewest in a later analysis, as rates varied by HLA locus. In vitro checks showed that a few CMV-associated chains really do target CMV antigens. A later analysis reportedly found fewer N-insertions in an Asian-associated ancestry cluster than the roughly 680-donor mean.

Vbeta (60) and Jbeta (13) primers were used in the PCR. Clones were read by immunoSEQ multiplex PCR, and TCRdb kept only the in-frame ones, dropping some. Of tens of thousands of clones in the sample, roughly 83% are singletons; the top ten hold under 2.5%. The V call is TRBV6-4, the J call TRBJ2-3; TRBD2 aligns across 8 bases. The specimen was PBMCs. The TCR comes from a man younger than 35 in good health and CMV-seronegative. Written as DNA, the CDR3 is TGTGCCAGCAGTGAGGGGGCGGGGGGCAAAACGGATACGCAGTATTTT. It is translated as CASSEGAGGKTDTQYF.